This T cell receptor beta chain was obtained from a study of Graves' ophthalmopathy and Graves' hyperthyroidism. Study in general: Peripheral blood was collected at initial diagnosis, before any treatment. Study observations and caveats: Blood was where most expanded thyroid clonotypes above 0.001 frequency also turned up. For predicting ophthalmopathy progression, the model had 70.59% sensitivity and roughly 72% specificity.

Researchers took RNA transcripts and amplified TCR beta CDR3 regions from them. First-round RT-PCR with HTBI primers preceded a second-round multiplex PCR. In TCRdb, the multiplex PCR reads were re-called with MiXCR into one record per CDR3 protein. The table has 350,000 to 450,000 distinct CDR3 sequences, roughly 21% seen once. Other autoimmune diseases, uncontrolled infections, pregnancy or lactation led to the exclusion of patients. This clonotype was picked up many times. Its antigen remains unknown. The sequence came from a woman younger than 30 with stable Graves' hyperthyroidism. The material sequenced was peripheral blood.

As DNA, the CDR3 is TGTGCCAGTATCCCTCGGGACGTCATGAACACTGAAGCTTTCTTT. It yields the protein CASIPRDVMNTEAFF. The chain combines TRBV19 with TRBJ1-1, with D possibly matching TRBD1 (5 bases). Germline V gene data show CDR1 as LNHDA and CDR2 as SQIVND (reference sequence). V shed 7 bases and J shed 0 bases, with 15 bases lying between them. There are 15 residues in the CDR3.